This T cell receptor beta chain was identified during a study of CDR3 diversity in severe acne. From the PCR reads, TCRdb called clonotypes with MiXCR, one entry per CDR3 protein. The sample has about 90,000 distinct CDR3 sequences, approximately 49% seen once. This TCR was recovered from a male donor with severe acne vulgaris. The sequencing sample was made of blood.

Here the CDR3 reads CASSHIPGTSGTETQYF. CDR3 DNA sequence: TGTGCCAGCAGCCACATACCGGGGACTAGCGGGACGGAGACCCAGTACTTC. The genes are TRBV7-8 and TRBJ2-5; 13 bases are shared with TRBD2. Germline V gene sequence: CDR1 SGHVS, CDR2 FQNEAQ. This CDR3 comprises 17 residues. J gave up 5 bases and V 5 bases, and 11 bases lay outside the gene matches.